These 5 T cell receptor beta chains share one sample of origin, sequenced in a study of radiation and T cells in renal cell carcinoma. Assay used: immunoSEQ multiplex PCR; TCRdb lists only in-frame clones, some missing. The sample shows some 5,600 clones, approximately 70% of them seen only once. Stated treatment: treatment-naive control, cytoreductive nephrectomy. This specimen was tumor tissue, taken from a patient whose treatment was nephrectomy without radiotherapy. These receptors were taken from a human donor with renal cell carcinoma.

DNA for the CDR3: TGCGCCAGCAGCCAATTGGACAGGGCATCAGAGACCCAGTACTTC. It specifies CASSQLDRASETQYF. This sequence joins TRBV5-1 and TRBJ2-5, with TRBD1 identical over 8 bases. The CDR3 spans 15 residues. V gave up 4 bases and J gave up 4 bases; unmatched junction bases: 9. Germline lookup yields CDR1 SGHRS and CDR2 YFSETQ. Full variable domain (remainder filled in from reference TRBV5-1 and TRBJ2-5): KAGVTQTPRYLIKTRGQQVTLSCSPISGHRSVSWYQQTPGQGLQFLFEYFSETQRNKGNFPGRFSGRQFSNSRSEMNVSTLELGDSALYLCASSQLDRASETQYFGPGTRLLVL.

V gene TRBV11-2 combines with J gene TRBJ1-6; a weak D match, TRBD1 (5 bases). Germline values: CDR1 SGHAT, CDR2 FQNNGV. This CDR3 has 16 amino acids. With 1 base removed from V and 7 bases from J, the gap between germline ends came to 14 bases. The CDR3 DNA sequence: TGTGCCAGCAGCTTAGTCATTGGGTGGGGGAATTCACCCCTCCACTTT. Its translation: CASSLVIGWGNSPLHF.

The V gene is TRBV27, the J gene TRBJ2-5; 7 bases are shared with TRBD2. Germline V lookup: CDR1 MNHEY, CDR2 SMNVEV (reference sequence). Unmatched junction bases numbered 10, after V lost 7 bases and J lost 5 bases. The CDR3 loop spans 14 amino acids. The CDR3 DNA reads TGTGCCAGCAAGCGGGACCCTAAAGGGGAGACCCAGTACTTC. The encoded protein is CASKRDPKGETQYF.

This clone was recorded once. The CDR3 bases are TGTGCCAGCAGGGGGTCTAGCGCATACGAGCAGTACTTC. Its protein is CASRGSSAYEQYF. V is TRBV7-9 and J is TRBJ2-7, with D perhaps matching TRBD2 (6 bases). The CDR3 is 13 amino acids. With 6 bases removed from V and 4 bases from J, the gap between germline ends came to 13 bases. Germline CDR1 and CDR2: SEHNR and FQNEAQ (reference sequence).

V usage is TRBV9 and J usage is TRBJ2-7; D not resolved. Trimming shortened V by 4 bases and J by 2 bases, and 16 bases separated the two germline ends. Germline V gives CDR1 SGDLS, CDR2 YYNGEE. The CDR3 runs 15 residues. CDR3 residues: CASSPRGARAYEQYF. CDR3 DNA sequence: TGTGCCAGCAGCCCTCGTGGAGCAAGGGCCTACGAGCAGTACTTC.